Following are 10 T cell receptor beta chains from one sample sequenced in a study of blood T cell repertoires in COVID-19. Generated by immunoSEQ multiplex PCR, the TCRdb table keeps only in-frame clones and is missing some. The table records 90,000 to 100,000 clones, around nine tenths of them present only once. Sequencing was carried out using peripheral blood. These receptors came from a man between 60 and 75 years old with COVID-19, enrolled during active disease.

This clone was recorded only once. The chain has TRBV6-2 or TRBV6-3 and TRBJ1-6; TRBD1 is a possible D gene (5 bases). Trimming removed 6 bases at V and 4 bases at J, with 16 bases between. The CDR3 runs 16 residues. Germline CDR1 is MNHEY and CDR2 is SVGEGT. The CDR3 region has the DNA TGTGCCAGCAGCCGAACAGGCCTTCTTTATAATTCACCCCTCCACTTT. This translates into CASSRTGLLYNSPLHF.

The genes are TRBV5-1 and TRBJ2-7; a weak D match, TRBD2 (6 bases). From germline, CDR1 is SGHRS and CDR2 YFSETQ. The CDR3 is 15 amino acids. V lost 3 bases and J 0 bases, leaving 13 bases between the germline ends. CDR3 loop: CASSSAGTSSYEQYF. In DNA form, the CDR3 reads TGCGCCAGCAGCTCGGCCGGGACTTCCTCCTACGAGCAGTACTTC.

This clone was seen once. The rearrangement uses TRBV27 and TRBJ1-1; 12 bases are shared with TRBD1. The CDR3 is 16 amino acids. With 5 bases clipped from V and 5 bases from J, the junction kept 9 bases outside the gene matches. The V gene's germline CDR1 is MNHEY and CDR2 SMNVEV (reference sequence). The CDR3 DNA is TGTGCCAGCAGTCTCGGGACAGGGGGCGCGGTAACTGAAGCTTTCTTT. Its translation is CASSLGTGGAVTEAFF.

This chain connects TRBV19 to TRBJ2-2, with 12 bases that match TRBD2. From germline, CDR1 is LNHDA and CDR2 SQIVND (reference sequence). This CDR3 has 14 residues. The J segment lost 5 bases and the V segment lost 8 bases, leaving 3 bases of the junction unmatched. As DNA, the CDR3 is TGTGCCAGTCGGACTAGCGGGAAAACCGGGGAGCTGTTTTTT. This gives the protein CASRTSGKTGELFF.

The chain carries TRBV19 and TRBJ2-7, with 9 bases lining up with TRBD1. The CDR3 loop spans 13 amino acids. Germline lookup yields CDR1 LNHDA and CDR2 SQIVND (reference sequence). J gave up 4 bases and V 5 bases, and 3 bases lay outside the gene matches. Written as DNA, the CDR3 is TGTGCCAGTAGTTTCGGACAGGGGTACGAGCAGTACTTC. This translates into CASSFGQGYEQYF. Based on the CDR3 plus reference TRBV19 and TRBJ2-7, the full variable domain is DGGITQSPKYLFRKEGQNVTLSCEQNLNHDAMYWYRQDPGQGLRLIYYSQIVNDFQKGDIAEGYSVSREKKESFPLTVTSAQKNPTAFYLCASSFGQGYEQYFGPGTRLTVT.

This chain joins TRBV7-3 and TRBJ2-1; 8 nucleotides match TRBD1. The CDR3 has 14 amino acids. CDR1 and CDR2 from the germline V gene are SGHTA and FQGTGA. V was clipped by 2 bases and J by 7 bases; unmatched bases: 4. This CDR3 reads CASSLGTGTNEQFF. DNA of the CDR3: TGTGCCAGCAGCTTAGGGACAGGAACGAATGAGCAGTTCTTC.

Regarding this clone: The identical CDR3 is also encoded by other nucleotide sequences in the sample. The CDR3 coding sequence is TGTGCCAGCAGCTTGGGGACAGGGGGCTTCTACGAGCAGTACTTC. Translation: CASSLGTGGFYEQYF. The chain carries TRBV5-5 and TRBJ2-7; 11 bases map to TRBD1. Germline V gene sequence: CDR1 SGHKS, CDR2 YYEKEE (reference sequence). The CDR3 covers 15 residues. J was trimmed by 3 bases and V by 0 bases; bases with no gene match: 2.

This clone was counted a few times. The V and J genes are TRBV5-5 and TRBJ1-4, with D possibly matching TRBD1 (5 bases). The V end lost 4 bases, the J end lost 8 bases, and 18 bases lay between the germline ends. CDR3 length: 15 amino acids. Per germline, CDR1 SGHKS and CDR2 YYEKEE (reference sequence). The CDR3: CASSMPDGGSEKLFF. CDR3 in DNA: TGTGCCAGCAGCATGCCGGACGGGGGTAGCGAAAAACTGTTTTTT.

This sequence joins TRBV7-9 and TRBJ1-2; 7 bases map to TRBD1. The CDR3 runs 14 residues. In germline, CDR1 is SEHNR, CDR2 FQNEAQ (reference sequence). The J segment lost 4 bases and the V segment lost 1 base, leaving 3 bases of the junction unmatched. CDR3 sequence reads: CASSLGQGVYGYTF. The CDR3 region has the DNA TGTGCCAGCAGCTTAGGACAGGGTGTCTATGGCTACACCTTC.

The chain is built from TRBV19 and TRBJ1-2; D is unclear. V was cut by 4 bases and J by 5 bases, with 11 bases left in between. Germline V gene data show CDR1 as LNHDA and CDR2 as SQIVND (reference sequence). The length of the CDR3 is 13 residues. The chain's CDR3 is CASSTSINYGYTF. The DNA of the CDR3 is TGTGCCAGTAGTACGAGCATAAATTATGGCTACACCTTC.